These T cell receptor beta chains were read from a single sample in a study of cytomegalovirus exposure and HLA in healthy donors. TCRdb's table, derived via immunoSEQ multiplex PCR, lists solely in-frame clones and lacks some. The top ten hold 0.2% to 0.25% of the sample, which has 200,000 to 250,000 clones, less than 80% seen once. The source material was PBMCs. These receptors came from a girl aged 2 to 10 in good health and CMV-seronegative. CDR3s include the opening cysteine and the closing phenylalanine or tryptophan. D genes are given only for firm matches. Not all rows give a size; the values are once, few, many and, for expanded clones, a class.

TRBJ1-5 NA TRBV18 NA TGTGCCAGCTCAGAAAATAGGCAGGGACAGCCCCAGCATTTT CASSENRQGQPQHF
TRBJ1-2 NA TRBV12-5 NA TGTGCTAGTGGTTTGGTACGTGGCGGCTCTAACTATGGCTACACCTTC CASGLVRGGSNYGYTF
TRBJ2-1 TRBD2 TRBV5-6 NA TGTGCCAGCAGCTTTTTGAGGTGGGCAGCGGGGGGGCCTAATGAGCAGTTCTTC CASSFLRWAAGGPNEQFF
TRBJ1-4 NA TRBV15 NA TGTGCCACCAGTTCCGGACAGTTGGGGAGTGAAAAACTGTTTTTT CATSSGQLGSEKLFF
TRBJ2-2 NA TRBV9 few TGTGCCAGCAGCGTAGAGGCTAGCACCGGGGAGCTGTTTTTT CASSVEASTGELFF
TRBJ1-6 NA TRBV7-2 once TGTGCCAGCAGCTTAGTCGGGGGGGGAAATAATTCACCCCTCCACTTT CASSLVGGGNNSPLHF
TRBJ2-7 TRBD2 TRBV4-1 few TGCGCCAGCAGCCAAGGACTAGCCTCCACCTACGAGCAGTACTTC CASSQGLASTYEQYF
TRBJ2-7 NA TRBV15 few TGTGCCACCAGCAGGGCAGGGGACTACGAGCAGTACTTC CATSRAGDYEQYF
TRBJ2-3 TRBD2 TRBV6-5 NA TGTGCCAGCAGTTACAGCGGGGGTACAGATACGCAGTATTTT CASSYSGGTDTQYF
TRBJ2-7 NA TRBV6-5 NA TGTGCCAGCAGTAAACTCGACGAGCAGTACTTC CASSKLDEQYF
TRBJ1-1 NA TRBV27 NA TGTGCCGTGAGGGAGTCCATGAACACTGAAGCTTTCTTT CAVRESMNTEAFF
TRBJ2-3 TRBD2 TRBV9 few TGTGCCAGCAGCGCGGGACTAGCGGGCACAGATACGCAGTATTTT CASSAGLAGTDTQYF
TRBJ2-1 NA TRBV12-5 NA TGTGCTAGTGGTGGGCCTGGGGGGAAGGATGAGCAGTTCTTC CASGGPGGKDEQFF
TRBJ2-2 TRBD2 TRBV4-1 NA TGCGCCAGCAGCCAAACTAGCGGGTACACCGGGGAGCTGTTTTTT CASSQTSGYTGELFF
TRBJ2-7 TRBD1 TRBV10-2 NA TGCGCCAGCACCAACCTCTCACCGGGACAGATTTACGAGCAGTACTTC CASTNLSPGQIYEQYF
TRBJ1-1 NA TRBV2 few TGTGCCACCCTAAGGGAGAAGAACACTGAAGCTTTCTTT CATLREKNTEAFF
TRBJ1-5 TRBD1 TRBV6-5 NA TGTGCCAGCAGTAGCACAGGGGGCAATCAGCCCCAGCATTTT CASSSTGGNQPQHF
TRBJ2-7 TRBD1 TRBV5-4 NA TGTGCCAGCAGCTTGTCACAGGGGCAGACCTCGGGAGAGCAGTACTTC CASSLSQGQTSGEQYF
TRBJ2-7 TRBD2 TRBV5-1 NA TGCGCCAGCAGCTTGGACACTAGCGGGAGCTACGAGCAGTACTTC CASSLDTSGSYEQYF
TRBJ2-5 NA TRBV7-7 NA TGTGCCAGCAGCCCCTCGGAGGGGAAGACCCAGTACTTC CASSPSEGKTQYF
TRBJ2-7 NA TRBV30 NA TGTGCCTGGAGTGAGACAAACAGTCGCGAGCAGTACTTC CAWSETNSREQYF
TRBJ2-1 TRBD2 TRBV9 NA TGTGCCAGCAGCGTCGTGTCTAGCGGGATGCCTAATGAGCAGTTCTTC CASSVVSSGMPNEQFF
TRBJ1-6 TRBD1 TRBV25-1 NA TGTGCCAGCAGCAGGGACAGGAATTCACCCCTCCACTTT CASSRDRNSPLHF
TRBJ1-6 NA TRBV6-5 NA TGTGCCAGCTCCCCTGCGACAGCTTATTCACCCCTCCACTTT CASSPATAYSPLHF
TRBJ1-4 TRBD1 TRBV6-6 few TGTGCCAGCAGTTACCCACCGGGACAGTTAAATGAAAAACTGTTTTTT CASSYPPGQLNEKLFF
TRBJ2-3 TRBD2 TRBV7-6 NA TGTGCCAGCAGCTTAGGAAGCGGGGGCTTCACAGATACGCAGTATTTT CASSLGSGGFTDTQYF
TRBJ1-1 TRBD1 TRBV19 NA TGTGCCAGTAGTACGGACAGGGAGGCTGAAGCTTTCTTT CASSTDREAEAFF
TRBJ2-7 NA TRBV7-2 NA TGTGCCAGCAGAGAGGCGGGGGCCGGTACCTACGAGCAGTACTTC CASREAGAGTYEQYF
TRBJ2-1 TRBD2 TRBV29-1 few TGCAGCGTGTTAGCGGGAGGACCTCTTGAGCAGTTCTTC CSVLAGGPLEQFF
TRBJ2-3 NA TRBV27 NA TGTGCCAGCAGTTATACCTGGGGGGGGCAGGATACGCAGTATTTT CASSYTWGGQDTQYF
TRBJ2-1 TRBD2 TRBV7-9 NA TGTGCCAGCAGCTTAGAGTATACTACTAGCGGGAGATACAATGAGCAGTTCTTC CASSLEYTTSGRYNEQFF
TRBJ1-6 NA TRBV6-5 NA TGTGCCAGCAGCTTCTCGCAGTATAATTCACCCCTCCACTTT CASSFSQYNSPLHF
TRBJ2-7 NA TRBV5-6 once TGTGCCAGCAGGCTGGGCGTCGAGCAGTACTTC CASRLGVEQYF
TRBJ1-2 NA TRBV11-2 NA TGTGCCAGCAGCTTAGACAGGGGCCTCATCTTTAACTATGGCTACACCTTC CASSLDRGLIFNYGYTF
TRBJ1-1 TRBD1 TRBV19 NA TGTGCCAGTAGTCTCCCGACAGGGTTGGCCACTGAAGCTTTCTTT CASSLPTGLATEAFF
TRBJ2-2 NA TRBV7-9 NA TGTGCCAGCAGCTTCGGACAGAACACCGGGGAGCTGTTTTTT CASSFGQNTGELFF
TRBJ2-7 TRBD2 TRBV30 once TGTGCCTGGAGCGGACTAGGTTCCTACGAGCAGTACTTC CAWSGLGSYEQYF
TRBJ1-2 NA TRBV6-5 NA TGTGCCAGCAGTGCGGAGCCGGGGGGCTACACCTTC CASSAEPGGYTF
TRBJ2-1 TRBD2 TRBV29-1 NA TGCAGCGGGAGACTAGCGGCCTACAATGAGCAGTTCTTC CSGRLAAYNEQFF
TRBJ1-2 NA TRBV4-1 few TGCGCCAGCAGCCTGAGCTGGGGCCCCTACCTGATCTATGGCTACACCTTC CASSLSWGPYLIYGYTF
TRBJ2-7 NA TRBV2 NA TGTGCCAGCAGTGAAGCGCGATACAGTTACGAGCAGTACTTC CASSEARYSYEQYF
TRBJ2-5 TRBD1 TRBV10-3 few TGTGCCATTGCGGGACAGGGGCAAGAGACCCAGTACTTC CAIAGQGQETQYF
TRBJ1-2 TRBD1 TRBV29-1 NA TGCAGCGTTCTAAGCCCCGGGACAGAAACTTGGTATGGCTACACCTTC CSVLSPGTETWYGYTF
TRBJ2-3 NA TRBV12-5 NA TGTGCTATACATACAGGTGCTAGCACAGATACGCAGTATTTT CAIHTGASTDTQYF
TRBJ2-2 TRBD2 TRBV27 NA TGTGCCAGCAGTTTAAGTAGCGGGATAACCGGGGAGCTGTTTTTT CASSLSSGITGELFF
TRBJ1-2 NA TRBV29-1 NA TGCAGCGTAAGGGGGGGTGTAGGCTATGGCTACACCTTC CSVRGGVGYGYTF
TRBJ2-1 TRBD2 TRBV14 once TGTGCCAGCAGCCAAGGGCTAGCGGGGTACAATGAGCAGTTCTTC CASSQGLAGYNEQFF
TRBJ1-4 TRBD1 TRBV6-5 NA TGTGCCAGCAGGGACAGGCAAAACGAAAAACTGTTTTTT CASRDRQNEKLFF
TRBJ1-4 TRBD1 TRBV30 NA TGTGCCTGGAGTGCCGGGACAGGGAATGAAAAACTGTTTTTT CAWSAGTGNEKLFF
TRBJ1-2 NA TRBV2 NA TGTGCCAGCACCGGGACTAACTATGGCTACACCTTC CASTGTNYGYTF
TRBJ2-1 NA TRBV10-3 NA TGTGCCATCAGTGAGCGGTACAATGAGCAGTTCTTC CAISERYNEQFF
TRBJ2-7 NA TRBV19 NA TGTGCCAGTAGTAGAGACGGACTCGACGGTTACGAGCAGTACTTC CASSRDGLDGYEQYF
TRBJ1-1 TRBD1 TRBV7-9 NA TGTGCCAGCAGCTATCACCGGGACAGAAACACTGAAGCTTTCTTT CASSYHRDRNTEAFF
TRBJ1-2 NA TRBV5-1 NA TGCGCCAGCAGCTTGACTCTCGACCAGGGTGGCTACACCTTC CASSLTLDQGGYTF
TRBJ1-6 TRBD1 TRBV5-1 NA TGCGCCAGCGGGACAGGGGATAATTCACCCCCCCACTTT CASGTGDNSPPHF